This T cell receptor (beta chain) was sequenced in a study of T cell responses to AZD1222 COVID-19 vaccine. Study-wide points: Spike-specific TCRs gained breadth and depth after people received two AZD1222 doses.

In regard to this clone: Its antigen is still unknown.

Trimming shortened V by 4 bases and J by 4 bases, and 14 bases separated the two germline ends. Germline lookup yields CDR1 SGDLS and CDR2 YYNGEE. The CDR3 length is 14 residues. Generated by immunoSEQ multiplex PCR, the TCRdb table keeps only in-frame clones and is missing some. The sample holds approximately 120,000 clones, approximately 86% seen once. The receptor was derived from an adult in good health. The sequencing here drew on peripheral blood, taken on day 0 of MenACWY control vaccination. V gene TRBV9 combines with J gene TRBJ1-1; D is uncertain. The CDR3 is CASSSGPLGTEAFF. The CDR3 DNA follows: TGTGCCAGCAGCTCTGGACCCCTGGGCACTGAAGCTTTCTTT. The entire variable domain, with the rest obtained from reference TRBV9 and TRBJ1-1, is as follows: DSGVTQTPKHLITATGQRVTLRCSPRSGDLSVYWYQQSLDQGLQFLIQYYNGEERAKGNILERFSAQQFPDLHSELNLSSLELGDSALYFCASSSGPLGTEAFFGQGTRLTVV.